The entry below gives a single T cell receptor (beta chain) sequence along with its context. Antigen unknown. This may arise from a read error, as a much more abundant clone is one base away. This CDR3 is 14 amino acids long. Germline values: CDR1 ENHRY, CDR2 SYGVKD. This entry is derived from a study of blood T cells in healthy people across ages. Overall study results and limits: A strong correlation between TCR beta diversity and naive T cell percentage was seen.

Then a second PCR, running roughly 7 to 11 cycles, was carried out with a sample-barcoded 5' primer and a J-beta primer mix. Each of the cDNA molecules was tagged by a template-switch adaptor with 12 random nucleotides. The study obtained at least 3 million CDR3-containing paired-end reads from every sample. TCRdb fed the 5' RACE reads into MiXCR, producing one record per CDR3 protein. The sample contains 790,000 or so distinct CDR3 sequences, more than 50% of which appear only once. The sequencing input was blood. J is TRBJ2-4 and V is TRBV10-3; tentative D call: TRBD1 (5 bases). The J call is uncertain, as TRBJ2-7 better fits the DNA end. This TCR was recovered from a man aged 35 to 55 in good health. The CDR3 is CAISGGSVVHEQYF. DNA of the CDR3: TGTGCCATCAGTGGGGGCAGCGTCGTCCACGAGCAGTACTTC.